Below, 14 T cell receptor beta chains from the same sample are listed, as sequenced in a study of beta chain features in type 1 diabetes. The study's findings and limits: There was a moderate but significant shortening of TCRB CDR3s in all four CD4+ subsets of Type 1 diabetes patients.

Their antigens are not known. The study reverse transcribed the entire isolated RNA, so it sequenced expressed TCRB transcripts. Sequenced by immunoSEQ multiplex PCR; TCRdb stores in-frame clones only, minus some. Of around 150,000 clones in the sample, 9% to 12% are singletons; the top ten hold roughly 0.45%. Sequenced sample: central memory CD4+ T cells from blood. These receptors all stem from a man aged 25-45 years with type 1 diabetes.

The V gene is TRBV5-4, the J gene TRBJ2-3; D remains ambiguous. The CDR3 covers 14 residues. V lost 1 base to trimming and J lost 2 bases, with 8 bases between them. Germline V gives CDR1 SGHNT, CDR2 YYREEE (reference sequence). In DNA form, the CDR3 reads TGTGCCAGCAGCTTGAGCGAGTCCACAGATACGCAGTATTTT. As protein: CASSLSESTDTQYF.

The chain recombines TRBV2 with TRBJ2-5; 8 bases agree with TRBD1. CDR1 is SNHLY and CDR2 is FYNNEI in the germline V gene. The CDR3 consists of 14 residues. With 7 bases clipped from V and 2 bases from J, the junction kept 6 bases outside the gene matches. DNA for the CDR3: TGTGCCAGCACCCTCGGGACAGGTCAAGAGACCCAGTACTTC. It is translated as CASTLGTGQETQYF.

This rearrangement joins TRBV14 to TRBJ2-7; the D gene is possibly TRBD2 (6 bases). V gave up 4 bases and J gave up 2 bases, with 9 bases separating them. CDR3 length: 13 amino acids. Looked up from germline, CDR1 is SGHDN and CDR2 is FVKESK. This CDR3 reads CASSRQRAYEQYF. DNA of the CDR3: TGTGCCAGCAGCCGGCAGCGGGCCTACGAGCAGTACTTC.

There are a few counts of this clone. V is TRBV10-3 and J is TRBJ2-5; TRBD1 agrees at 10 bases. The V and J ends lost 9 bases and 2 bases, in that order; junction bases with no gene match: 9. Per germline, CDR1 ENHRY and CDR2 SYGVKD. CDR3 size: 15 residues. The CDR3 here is CAIRVDRGAQETQYF. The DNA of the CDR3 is TGTGCCATACGTGTGGACAGGGGGGCACAAGAGACCCAGTACTTC.

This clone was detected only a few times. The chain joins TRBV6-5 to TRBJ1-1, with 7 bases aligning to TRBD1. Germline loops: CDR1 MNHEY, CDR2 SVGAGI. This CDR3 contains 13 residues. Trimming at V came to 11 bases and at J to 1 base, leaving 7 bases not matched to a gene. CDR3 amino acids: CAGDRAPNTEAFF. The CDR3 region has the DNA TGTGCCGGAGACAGGGCCCCGAACACTGAAGCTTTCTTT.

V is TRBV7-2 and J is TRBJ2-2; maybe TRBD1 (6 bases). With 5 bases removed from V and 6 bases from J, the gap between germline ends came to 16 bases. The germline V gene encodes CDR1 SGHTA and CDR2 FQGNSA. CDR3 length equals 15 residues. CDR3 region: CASSQNRESAGELFF. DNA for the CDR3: TGTGCCAGCAGCCAAAACAGGGAATCCGCCGGGGAGCTGTTTTTT.

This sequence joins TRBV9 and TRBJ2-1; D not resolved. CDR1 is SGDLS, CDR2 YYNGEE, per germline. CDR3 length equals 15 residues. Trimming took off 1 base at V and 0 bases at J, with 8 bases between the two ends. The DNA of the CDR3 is TGTGCCAGCAGCGTACTGGCCAGCTCCTACAATGAGCAGTTCTTC. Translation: CASSVLASSYNEQFF.

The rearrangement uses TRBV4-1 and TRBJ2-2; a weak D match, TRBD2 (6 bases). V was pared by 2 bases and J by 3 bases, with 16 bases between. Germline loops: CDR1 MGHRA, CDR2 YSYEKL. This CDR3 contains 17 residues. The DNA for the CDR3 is TGCGCCAGCAGCCAAAGCGCGGGAAATTTGGACACCGGGGAGCTGTTTTTT. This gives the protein CASSQSAGNLDTGELFF.

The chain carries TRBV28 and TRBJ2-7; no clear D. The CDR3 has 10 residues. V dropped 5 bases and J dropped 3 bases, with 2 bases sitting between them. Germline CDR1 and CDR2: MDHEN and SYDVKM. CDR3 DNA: TGTGCCAGCAGTCTCTACGAGCAGTACTTC. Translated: CASSLYEQYF.

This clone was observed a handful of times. CDR3 DNA: TGTGCCAGCAGCGTAGCCAGGGGCGATGGCGAGCAGTACTTC. As protein: CASSVARGDGEQYF. The V gene is TRBV9, the J gene TRBJ2-7, with a weak D call TRBD1 (6 bases). The CDR3 sequence is 14 residues long. V gave up 0 bases and J gave up 6 bases, with 13 bases separating them. The germline V gene has CDR1 SGDLS and CDR2 YYNGEE.

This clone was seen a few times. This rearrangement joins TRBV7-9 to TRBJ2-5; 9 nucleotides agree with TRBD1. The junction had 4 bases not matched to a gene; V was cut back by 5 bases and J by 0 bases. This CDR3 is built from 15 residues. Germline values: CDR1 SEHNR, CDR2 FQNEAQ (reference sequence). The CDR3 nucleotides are TGTGCCAGCAGCCCGGACAGGGGATACCAAGAGACCCAGTACTTC. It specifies CASSPDRGYQETQYF.

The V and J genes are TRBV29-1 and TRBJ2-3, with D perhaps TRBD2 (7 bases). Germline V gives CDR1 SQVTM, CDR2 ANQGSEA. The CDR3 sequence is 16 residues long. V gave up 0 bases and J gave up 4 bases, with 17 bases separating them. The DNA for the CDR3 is TGCAGCGTTGAAGATGTTGGTAGGGGGGGAGCAGATACGCAGTATTTT. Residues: CSVEDVGRGGADTQYF.

In DNA, the CDR3 is TGTGCCAGCAGCTTCTCCAGGATGGCCCCATTTGTGGGCTACACCTTC. Translated, it gives CASSFSRMAPFVGYTF. The V call is TRBV7-2, the J call TRBJ1-2; no reliable D call. The germline CDR1 and CDR2 sequences are SGHTA and FQGNSA. V lost 3 bases and J lost 8, with 22 bases in between. The CDR3 has 16 amino acids.

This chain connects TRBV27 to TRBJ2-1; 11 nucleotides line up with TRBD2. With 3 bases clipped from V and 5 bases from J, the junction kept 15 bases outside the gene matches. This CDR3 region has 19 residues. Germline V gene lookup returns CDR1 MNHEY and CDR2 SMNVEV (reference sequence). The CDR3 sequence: CASSFLHLSGRGYHNEQFF. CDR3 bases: TGTGCCAGCAGTTTTCTCCACCTTAGCGGGAGGGGATACCACAATGAGCAGTTCTTC.